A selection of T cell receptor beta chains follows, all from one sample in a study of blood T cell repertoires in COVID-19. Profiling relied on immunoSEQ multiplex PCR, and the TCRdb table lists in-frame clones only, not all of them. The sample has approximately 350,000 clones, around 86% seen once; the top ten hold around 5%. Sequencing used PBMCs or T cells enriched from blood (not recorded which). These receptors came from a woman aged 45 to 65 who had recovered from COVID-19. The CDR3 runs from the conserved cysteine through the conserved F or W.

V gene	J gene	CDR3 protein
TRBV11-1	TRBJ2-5	CASNRRGETQYF
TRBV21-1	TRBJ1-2	CASSKAGQGGYGYTF
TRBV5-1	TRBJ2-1	CASSLGGKPSYNEQFF
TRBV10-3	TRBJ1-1	CAISEAGFTEAFF
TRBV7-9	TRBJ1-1	CASSQLPTGDPEAFF
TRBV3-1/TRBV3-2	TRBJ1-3	CASSQAGSGDGNTIYF
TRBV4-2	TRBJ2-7	CASSQDKASGEPYEQYF
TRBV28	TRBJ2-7	CASSLITAYEQYF
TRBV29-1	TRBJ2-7	CSVSAGGPTYEQYF
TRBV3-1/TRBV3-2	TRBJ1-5	CASSQARKRNQANAQPQHF
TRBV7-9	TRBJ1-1	CASSFSPGENTEAFF
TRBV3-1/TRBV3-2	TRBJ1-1	CASSQATGAEAFF
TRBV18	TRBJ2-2	CASSSSVPGQGGRLFF
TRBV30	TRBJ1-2	CAWSGGRVSVGYTF
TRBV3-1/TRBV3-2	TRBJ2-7	CASSQGAYEQYF
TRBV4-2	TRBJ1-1	CASSQEGGTGRNEAFF
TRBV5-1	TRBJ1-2	CASSIQGFRGYTF
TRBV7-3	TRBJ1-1	CASSSQMNTEAFF
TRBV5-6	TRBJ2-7	CASSPDRVTSYEQYF
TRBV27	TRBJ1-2	CASSPQGRLGYTF
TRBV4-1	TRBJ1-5	CASSQAGGYNQPQHF
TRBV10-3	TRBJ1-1	CAISATQGVTEAFF
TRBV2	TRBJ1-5	CASSEATGPQPQHF
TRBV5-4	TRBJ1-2	CASSAGTENYGYTF
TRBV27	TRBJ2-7	CASSRTSGRYEQYF
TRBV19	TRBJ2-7	CASSPGTGFYEQYF
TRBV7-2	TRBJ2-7	CASSFTPAGAYEQYF
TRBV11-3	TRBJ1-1	CASSLTTGLNTEAFF
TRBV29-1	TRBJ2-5	CSVEGGPYQETQYF
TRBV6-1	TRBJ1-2	CASSEAFGGGGYTF
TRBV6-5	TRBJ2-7	CASSPSGPYEQYF
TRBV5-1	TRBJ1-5	CASSLLGEVNQPQHF
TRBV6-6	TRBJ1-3	CASRLTGGNTIYF
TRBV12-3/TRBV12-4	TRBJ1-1	CASSGNTEAFF
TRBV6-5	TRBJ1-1	CASSLAVTTTEAFF
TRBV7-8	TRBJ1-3	CASSLASSLLDSLSGNTIYF
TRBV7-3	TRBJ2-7	CASSLGVRWGTTNYEQYF
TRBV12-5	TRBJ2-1	CASGLAPGLAGGHNEQFF
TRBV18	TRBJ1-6	CASSPGQPSGNSPLHF
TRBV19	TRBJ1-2	CASSTAGTPSYGYTF
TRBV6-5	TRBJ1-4	CASSQTGINEKLFF
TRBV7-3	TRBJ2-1	CASSLSGGATNEQFF
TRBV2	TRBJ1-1	CASSKGPGQGVNTEAFF
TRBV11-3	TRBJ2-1	CASRGAGGYNEQFF
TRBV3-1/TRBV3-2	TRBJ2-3	CASSQFSGGPDTQYF
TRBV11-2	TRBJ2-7	CASTQEVGTYEQYF
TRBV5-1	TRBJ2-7	CASSFSGTYEQYF
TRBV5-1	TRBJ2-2	CASSLAVQAGELFF
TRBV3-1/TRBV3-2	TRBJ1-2	CASSRKTGEGYTF
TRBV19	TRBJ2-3	CASRLYGGLAATDTQYF
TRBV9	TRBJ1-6	CASSVDRDHSPLHF
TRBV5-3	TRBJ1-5	CARSREGEGSNQPQHF
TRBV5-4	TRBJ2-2	CASSPGGGKGTGELFF
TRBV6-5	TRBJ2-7	CASSYAAGGEQYF
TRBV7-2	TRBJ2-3	CASSLIGRGGTDTQYF
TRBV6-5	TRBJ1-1	CASSYEAGSEAFF
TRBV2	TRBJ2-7	CASTQPGSSYEQYF
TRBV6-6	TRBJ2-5	CASGTIPSLYQETQYF
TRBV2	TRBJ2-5	CATAGLETQYF
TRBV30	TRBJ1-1	CAWSGDTPEAFF